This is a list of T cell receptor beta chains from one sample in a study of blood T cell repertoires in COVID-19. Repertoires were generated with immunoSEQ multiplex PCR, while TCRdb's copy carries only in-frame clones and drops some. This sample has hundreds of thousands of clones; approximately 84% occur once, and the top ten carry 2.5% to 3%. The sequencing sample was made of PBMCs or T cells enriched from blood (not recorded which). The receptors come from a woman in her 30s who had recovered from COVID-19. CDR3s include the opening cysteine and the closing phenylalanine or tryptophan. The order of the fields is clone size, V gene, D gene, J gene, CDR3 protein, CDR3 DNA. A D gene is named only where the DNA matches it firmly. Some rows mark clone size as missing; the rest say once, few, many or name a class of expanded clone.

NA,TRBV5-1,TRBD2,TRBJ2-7,CASSSRQRGSYEQYF,TGCGCCAGCAGCTCTCGCCAGCGGGGCTCCTACGAGCAGTACTTC
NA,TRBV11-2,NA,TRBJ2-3,CASSFNAGSADTQYF,TGTGCCAGCAGCTTTAACGCGGGATCGGCAGATACGCAGTATTTT
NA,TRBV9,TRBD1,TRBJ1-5,CASSVGQGSNQPQHF,TGTGCCAGCAGCGTAGGACAGGGGAGCAATCAGCCCCAGCATTTT
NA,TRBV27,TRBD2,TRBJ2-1,CASSQGEREGQDEQFF,TGTGCCAGCAGCCAAGGGGAGCGGGAGGGCCAGGATGAGCAGTTCTTC
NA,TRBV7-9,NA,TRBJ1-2,CASEPRENYGYTF,TGTGCCAGCGAACCTCGGGAAAACTATGGCTACACCTTC
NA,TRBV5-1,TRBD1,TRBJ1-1,CASSPGDRQNTEAFF,TGCGCCAGCAGCCCGGGGGACAGGCAGAACACTGAAGCTTTCTTT
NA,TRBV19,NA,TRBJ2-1,CASSNLQGNEQFF,TGTGCCAGTAGTAATCTACAGGGAAATGAGCAGTTCTTC
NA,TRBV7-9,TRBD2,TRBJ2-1,CASSLGLAGGPENEQFF,TGTGCCAGCAGCTTAGGACTAGCGGGAGGGCCGGAAAATGAGCAGTTCTTC
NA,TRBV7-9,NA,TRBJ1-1,CASSSYGGEGTEAFF,TGTGCCAGCAGCTCTTACGGGGGAGAGGGCACTGAAGCTTTCTTT
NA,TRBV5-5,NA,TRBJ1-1,CASSLQGLSSEAFF,TGTGCCAGCAGCTTACAGGGTCTCTCTAGTGAAGCTTTCTTT
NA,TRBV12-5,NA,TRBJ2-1,CASGLTPQKHPYNEQFF,TGTGCTAGTGGTTTGACCCCCCAAAAACACCCCTACAATGAGCAGTTCTTC
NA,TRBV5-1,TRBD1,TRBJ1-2,CAPKTGGCGYTF,TGCGCCCCCAAGACAGGGGGCTGTGGCTACACCTTC
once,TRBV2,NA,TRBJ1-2,CASNGGPPNYGYTF,TGTGCCAGCAACGGGGGTCCTCCTAACTATGGCTACACCTTC
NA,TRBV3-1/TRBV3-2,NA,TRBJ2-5,CASSQVTVRETQYF,TGTGCCAGCAGCCAAGTTACAGTAAGAGAGACCCAGTACTTC
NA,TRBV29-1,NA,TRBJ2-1,CSVRTEERSYNEQFF,TGCAGCGTGCGGACAGAGGAGAGATCCTACAATGAGCAGTTCTTC
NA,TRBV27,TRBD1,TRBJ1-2,CASSPSLRTGGYGYTF,TGTGCCAGCAGTCCCAGCCTTAGGACAGGGGGGTATGGCTACACCTTC
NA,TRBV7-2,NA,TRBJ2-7,CASSLAPSRTYEQYF,TGTGCCAGCAGCTTAGCCCCTAGCAGAACCTACGAGCAGTACTTC
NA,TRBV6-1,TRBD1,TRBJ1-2,CASSEEGQGAYGYTF,TGTGCCAGCAGTGAAGAGGGACAGGGTGCTTATGGCTACACCTTC
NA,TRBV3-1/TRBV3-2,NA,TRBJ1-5,CASSQEAAGGNQPQHF,TGTGCCAGCAGCCAAGAGGCAGCCGGAGGCAATCAGCCCCAGCATTTT
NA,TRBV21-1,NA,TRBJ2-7,CASSPKREEVGEQYF,TGTGCCAGCAGCCCCAAGCGGGAGGAAGTAGGGGAGCAGTACTTC
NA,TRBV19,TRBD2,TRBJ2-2,CASSGTSGYTGELFF,TGTGCCAGTAGCGGGACTAGCGGGTACACCGGGGAGCTGTTTTTT
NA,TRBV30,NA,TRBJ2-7,CAWRATASYEQYF,TGTGCCTGGAGAGCGACGGCATCCTACGAGCAGTACTTC
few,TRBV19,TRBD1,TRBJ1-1,CASSPDREGSTEAFF,TGTGCCAGTAGCCCAGACAGGGAAGGGAGCACTGAAGCTTTCTTT
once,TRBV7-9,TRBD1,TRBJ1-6,CASSSRQGHNSPLHF,TGTGCCAGCAGCTCCCGACAGGGACATAATTCACCCCTCCACTTT
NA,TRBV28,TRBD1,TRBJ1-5,CASSPSLRGRGQPQHF,TGTGCCAGCAGTCCCTCCCTTAGGGGGCGGGGACAGCCCCAGCATTTT
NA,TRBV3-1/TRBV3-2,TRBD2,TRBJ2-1,CASSQLAGVQDEQFF,TGTGCCAGCAGCCAACTAGCGGGAGTTCAGGATGAGCAGTTCTTC
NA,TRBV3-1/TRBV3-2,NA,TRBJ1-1,CASSQYTGTEAFF,TGTGCCAGCAGCCAATACACAGGGACTGAAGCTTTCTTT
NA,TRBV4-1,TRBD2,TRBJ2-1,CASSLLAGALPAYNEQFF,TGCGCCAGCAGTCTTCTAGCGGGGGCCCTTCCAGCCTACAATGAGCAGTTCTTC
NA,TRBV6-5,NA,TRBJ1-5,CASTIQGDPQPQHF,TGTGCCAGCACCATACAGGGAGACCCTCAGCCCCAGCATTTT
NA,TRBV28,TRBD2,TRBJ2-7,CASSFIAGVKYEQYF,TGTGCCAGCAGTTTCATAGCGGGAGTAAAATACGAGCAGTACTTC
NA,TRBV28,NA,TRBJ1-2,CASSLDMDYGYTF,TGTGCCAGCAGTTTAGACATGGACTATGGCTACACCTTC
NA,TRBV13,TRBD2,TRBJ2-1,CASRGTSGNSYNEQFF,TGTGCCAGCAGAGGGACTAGCGGAAACTCCTACAATGAGCAGTTCTTC
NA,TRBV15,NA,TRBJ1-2,CATSKDRESGGYTF,TGTGCCACCAGCAAGGACAGAGAGTCCGGTGGCTACACCTTC
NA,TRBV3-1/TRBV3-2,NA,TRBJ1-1,CASSQGAGEAFF,TGTGCCAGCAGCCAAGGGGCAGGTGAAGCTTTCTTT
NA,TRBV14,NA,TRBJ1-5,CASSRYNQPQHF,TGTGCCAGCAGCCGTTATAATCAGCCCCAGCATTTT
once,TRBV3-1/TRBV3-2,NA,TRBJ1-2,CASSQDGGWNYGYTF,TGTGCCAGCAGCCAAGACGGGGGGTGGAACTATGGCTACACCTTC
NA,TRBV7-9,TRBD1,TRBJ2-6,CASSPPGQGNGANVLTF,TGTGCCAGCAGCCCCCCCGGACAGGGAAATGGGGCCAACGTCCTGACTTTC
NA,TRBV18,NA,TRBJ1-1,CASSPFGGGSDTEAFF,TGTGCCAGCTCACCATTTGGCGGGGGCTCCGACACTGAAGCTTTCTTT
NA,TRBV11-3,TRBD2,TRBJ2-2,CASSHRDLGEGGELFF,TGTGCCAGCAGCCATCGGGACCTCGGGGAGGGCGGGGAGCTGTTTTTT
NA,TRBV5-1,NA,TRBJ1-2,CASSLAGKTEINYGYTF,TGCGCCAGCAGCTTGGCCGGTAAAACAGAGATTAACTATGGCTACACCTTC
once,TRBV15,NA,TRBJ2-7,CATSRDRALSYEQYF,TGTGCCACCAGCAGAGACAGGGCCCTCTCCTACGAGCAGTACTTC
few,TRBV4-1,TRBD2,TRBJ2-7,CASSRTSGTFYEQYF,TGCGCCAGCAGCCGAACTAGCGGGACCTTCTACGAGCAGTACTTC
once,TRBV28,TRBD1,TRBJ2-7,CASSYGTGASEQYF,TGTGCCAGCAGTTATGGGACAGGCGCGAGCGAGCAGTACTTC
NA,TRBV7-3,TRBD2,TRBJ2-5,CASSPHRGGGRYQETQYF,TGTGCCAGCAGCCCCCACCGCGGGGGGGGGAGATACCAAGAGACCCAGTACTTC
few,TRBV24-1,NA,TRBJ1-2,CATSDLTQGSGYTF,TGTGCCACCAGTGATTTGACTCAGGGGTCTGGCTACACCTTC
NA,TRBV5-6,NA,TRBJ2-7,CASSRSGKLYEQYF,TGTGCCAGCAGCCGGTCCGGGAAGTTGTACGAGCAGTACTTC